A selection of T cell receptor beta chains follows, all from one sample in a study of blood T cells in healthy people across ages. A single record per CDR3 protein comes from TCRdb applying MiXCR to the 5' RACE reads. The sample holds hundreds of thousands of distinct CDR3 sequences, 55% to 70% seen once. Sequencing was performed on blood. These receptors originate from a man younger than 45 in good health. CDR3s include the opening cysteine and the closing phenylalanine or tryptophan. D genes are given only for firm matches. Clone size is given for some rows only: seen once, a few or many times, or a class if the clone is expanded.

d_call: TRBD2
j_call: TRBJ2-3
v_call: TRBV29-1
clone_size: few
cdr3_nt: TGCAGCGTTGAAGTTGCGGGGGGCACAGATACGCAGTATTTT
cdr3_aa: CSVEVAGGTDTQYF

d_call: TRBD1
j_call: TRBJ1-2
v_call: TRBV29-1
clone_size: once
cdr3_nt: TGCAGCGTCCGAGGGGGCGGAAACTATGGCTACACCTTC
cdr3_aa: CSVRGGGNYGYTF

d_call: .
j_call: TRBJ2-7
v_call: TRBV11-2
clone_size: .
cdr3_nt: TGTGCCAGCAGCTTAGCCCCATCGGTATCTTACGAGCAGTACTTC
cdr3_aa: CASSLAPSVSYEQYF

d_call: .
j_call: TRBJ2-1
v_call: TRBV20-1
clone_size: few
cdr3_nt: TGCAGTGCTACTGGGACGAATGAGCAGTTCTTC
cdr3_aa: CSATGTNEQFF

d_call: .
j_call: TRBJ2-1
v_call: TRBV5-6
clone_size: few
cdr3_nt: TGTGCCAGCAGCTTGGGCGGGGGCCGCTCCTACAATGAGCAGTTCTTC
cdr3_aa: CASSLGGGRSYNEQFF

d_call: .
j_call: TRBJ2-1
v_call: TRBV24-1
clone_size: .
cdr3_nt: TGTGCCACCAGTGAAAGGTACAATGAGCAGTTCTTC
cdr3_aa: CATSERYNEQFF

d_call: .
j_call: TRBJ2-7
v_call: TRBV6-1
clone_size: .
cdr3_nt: TGTGCCAGCAGTGAGGGCGTAGGTCTTAAGTTATACGAGCAGTACTTC
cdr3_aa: CASSEGVGLKLYEQYF

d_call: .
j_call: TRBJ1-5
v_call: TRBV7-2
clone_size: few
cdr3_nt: TGTGCCAGCAGCTTGGGTCTCTATCAGCCCCAGCATTTT
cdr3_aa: CASSLGLYQPQHF

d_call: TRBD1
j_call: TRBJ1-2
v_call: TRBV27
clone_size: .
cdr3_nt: TGTGCCAGCAGTTTAGGACAGGGGTTGAATGGCTACACCTTC
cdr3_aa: CASSLGQGLNGYTF

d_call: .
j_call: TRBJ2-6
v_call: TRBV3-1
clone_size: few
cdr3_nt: TGTGCCAGCAGCCTTGACTTCTCTGGGGCCAACGTCCTGACTTTC
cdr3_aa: CASSLDFSGANVLTF

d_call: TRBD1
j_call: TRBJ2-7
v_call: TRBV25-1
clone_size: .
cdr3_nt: TGTGCCAGCAGTGCAAAGGGACAGGGGTCCTCCTACGAGCAGTACTTC
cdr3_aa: CASSAKGQGSSYEQYF